The following is a T cell receptor (beta chain) sequence with its context. The antigen is unknown. The record originates from a study of T cell responses to AZD1222 COVID-19 vaccine. Findings and caveats of the study: Breadth and depth of Spike-specific TCRs rose after two AZD1222 doses. Nearly half of the spike-specific TCRs reportedly recognize variant regions that carry no mutations. Most donors were white British, females outnumbered males, and clonal diversity was possibly underestimated.

There are 14 residues in the CDR3. V lost 9 bases, J lost 1 base, and 15 bases lay in between. Germline loops: CDR1 LNHDA, CDR2 SQIVND (reference sequence). TCRdb keeps only in-frame clones here, not all; method: immunoSEQ multiplex PCR. Of fewer than 150,000 clones listed, about 85% were seen once; the top ten hold 5.5% to 8%. The sequencing here drew on peripheral blood, taken on day 0 of AZD1222 vaccination. The chain is built from TRBV19 and TRBJ1-1, with D possibly matching TRBD1 (5 bases). The receptor was isolated from an adult in good health. The CDR3 nucleotides are TGTGCCAGCCGCGGGGGGTCAGGGAACACTGAAGCTTTCTTT. Its protein is CASRGGSGNTEAFF.